This T cell receptor (beta chain) emerged from a study of shared clonotypes between healthy human individuals. V shed 4 bases and J shed 4 bases, with 16 bases lying between them. In germline, CDR1 is LNHDA, CDR2 SQIVND (reference sequence). This CDR3 contains 15 residues. The data were produced by immunoSEQ multiplex PCR, yet TCRdb's version contains in-frame clones alone and is incomplete. The sample has fewer than 1.6 million clones, around 98.5% seen once. The chain is built from TRBV19 and TRBJ1-2; D is unresolved. This TCR was sampled from a man aged 25-40 years in good health. Material for sequencing was naive CD4+ T cells sorted from blood. The subset was: CD45RA+ positively selected. CDR3 in DNA: TGTGCCAGTAGTAACCCCGGAGCCTTTGCCTATGGCTACACCTTC. It specifies CASSNPGAFAYGYTF.